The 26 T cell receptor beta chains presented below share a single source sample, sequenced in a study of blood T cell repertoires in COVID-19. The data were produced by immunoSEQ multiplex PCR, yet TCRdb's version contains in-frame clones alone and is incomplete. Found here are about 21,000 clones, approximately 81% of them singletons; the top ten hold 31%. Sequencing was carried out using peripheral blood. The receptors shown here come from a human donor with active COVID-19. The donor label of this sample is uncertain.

The CDR3 reads CASSHRTPGVAFEQYF. The CDR3 bases are TGCGCCAGCAGCCACCGGACCCCCGGGGTGGCCTTCGAGCAGTACTTC. V usage is TRBV4-1 and J usage is TRBJ2-7, with a tentative D call TRBD2 (5 bases). Trimming stripped 3 bases from V and 6 bases from J, with 21 bases between. Looked up from germline, CDR1 is MGHRA and CDR2 is YSYEKL. The length of the CDR3 is 16 residues.

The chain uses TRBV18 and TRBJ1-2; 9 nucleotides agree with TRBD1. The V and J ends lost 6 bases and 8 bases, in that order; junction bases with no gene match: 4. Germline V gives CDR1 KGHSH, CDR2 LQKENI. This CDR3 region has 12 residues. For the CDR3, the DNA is TGTGCCAGCTCGGACAGGGGTGGCGGCTACACCTTC. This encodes CASSDRGGGYTF. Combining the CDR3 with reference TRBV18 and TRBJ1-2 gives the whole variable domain NAGVMQNPRHLVRRRGQEARLRCSPMKGHSHVYWYRQLPEEGLKFMVYLQKENIIDESGMPKERFSAEFPKEGPSILRIQQVVRGDSAAYFCASSDRGGGYTFGSGTRLTVV.

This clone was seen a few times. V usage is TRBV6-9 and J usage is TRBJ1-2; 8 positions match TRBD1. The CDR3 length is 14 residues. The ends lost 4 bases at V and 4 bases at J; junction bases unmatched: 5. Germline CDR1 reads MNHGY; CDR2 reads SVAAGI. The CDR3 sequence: CASSWDRRRYGYTF. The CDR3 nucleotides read TGTGCCAGCAGTTGGGACAGGAGACGCTATGGCTACACCTTC.

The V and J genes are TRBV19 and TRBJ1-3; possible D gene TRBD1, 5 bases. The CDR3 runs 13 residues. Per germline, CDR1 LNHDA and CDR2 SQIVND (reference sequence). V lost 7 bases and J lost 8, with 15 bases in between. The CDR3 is CASTQPRVDTIYF. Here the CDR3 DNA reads TGTGCCAGTACCCAGCCCAGGGTAGACACCATATATTTT. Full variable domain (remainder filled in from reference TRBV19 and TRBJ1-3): DGGITQSPKYLFRKEGQNVTLSCEQNLNHDAMYWYRQDPGQGLRLIYYSQIVNDFQKGDIAEGYSVSREKKESFPLTVTSAQKNPTAFYLCASTQPRVDTIYFGEGSWLTVV.

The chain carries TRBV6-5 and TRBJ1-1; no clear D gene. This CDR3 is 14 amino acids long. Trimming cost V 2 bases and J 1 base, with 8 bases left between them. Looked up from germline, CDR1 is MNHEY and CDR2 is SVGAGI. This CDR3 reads CASSYGSENTEAFF. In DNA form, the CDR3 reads TGTGCCAGCAGTTACGGTTCAGAGAACACTGAAGCTTTCTTT.

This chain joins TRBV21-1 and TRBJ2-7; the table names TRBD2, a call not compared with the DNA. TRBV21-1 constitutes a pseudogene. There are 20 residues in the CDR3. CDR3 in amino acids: CASTKGGLAGAWIPSYEQYF. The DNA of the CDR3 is TGTGCCAGCACTAAGGGCGGACTAGCGGGAGCGTGGATCCCCAGCTACGAGCAGTACTTC.

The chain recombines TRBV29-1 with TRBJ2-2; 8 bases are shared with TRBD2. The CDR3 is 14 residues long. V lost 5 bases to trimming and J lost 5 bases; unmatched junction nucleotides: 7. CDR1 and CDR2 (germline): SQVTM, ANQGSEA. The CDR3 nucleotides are TGCAGCGTTAGAAGCGGGAGTCTAACCGGGGAGCTGTTTTTT. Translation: CSVRSGSLTGELFF.

The CDR3 region has the DNA TGTGCCACGTATATAACAGGGGTCACTGAAGCTTTCTTT. Protein: CATYITGVTEAFF. The J gene is TRBJ1-1, the V gene TRBV6-5; 7 positions agree with TRBD1. CDR3 length: 13 amino acids. Germline V lookup: CDR1 MNHEY, CDR2 SVGAGI. The junction had 9 bases not matched to a gene; V was cut back by 10 bases and J by 4 bases.

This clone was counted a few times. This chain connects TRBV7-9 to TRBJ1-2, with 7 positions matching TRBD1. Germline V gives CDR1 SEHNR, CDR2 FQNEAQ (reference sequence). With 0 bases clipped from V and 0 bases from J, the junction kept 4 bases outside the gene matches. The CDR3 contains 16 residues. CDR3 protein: CASSLAGTEPNYGYTF. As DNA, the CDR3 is TGTGCCAGCAGCTTAGCCGGGACAGAGCCTAACTATGGCTACACCTTC.

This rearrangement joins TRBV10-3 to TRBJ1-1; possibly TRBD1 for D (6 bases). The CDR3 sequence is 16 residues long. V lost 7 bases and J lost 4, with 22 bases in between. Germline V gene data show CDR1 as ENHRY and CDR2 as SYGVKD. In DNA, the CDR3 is TGTGCCATCAAAGGAGGGGCGGGGGGCGCCGGCACTGAAGCTTTCTTT. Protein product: CAIKGGAGGAGTEAFF.

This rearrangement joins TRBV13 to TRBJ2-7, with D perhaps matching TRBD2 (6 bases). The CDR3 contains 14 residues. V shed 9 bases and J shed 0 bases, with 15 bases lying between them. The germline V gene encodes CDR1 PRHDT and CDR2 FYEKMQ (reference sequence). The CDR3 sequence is CASGSSESSYEQYF. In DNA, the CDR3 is TGTGCCAGTGGTTCTAGCGAGAGCTCCTACGAGCAGTACTTC.

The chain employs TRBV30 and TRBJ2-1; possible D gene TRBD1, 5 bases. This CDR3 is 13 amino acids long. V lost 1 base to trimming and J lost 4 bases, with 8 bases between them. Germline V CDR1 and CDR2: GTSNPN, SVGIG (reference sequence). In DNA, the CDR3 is TGTGCCTGGAGTGGTGACAGATACAATGAGCAGTTCTTC. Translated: CAWSGDRYNEQFF. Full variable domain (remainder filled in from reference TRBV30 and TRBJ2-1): SQTIHQWPATLVQPVGSPLSLECTVEGTSNPNLYWYRQAAGRGLQLLFYSVGIGQISSEVPQNLSASRPQDRQFILSSKKLLLSDSGFYLCAWSGDRYNEQFFGPGTRLTVL.

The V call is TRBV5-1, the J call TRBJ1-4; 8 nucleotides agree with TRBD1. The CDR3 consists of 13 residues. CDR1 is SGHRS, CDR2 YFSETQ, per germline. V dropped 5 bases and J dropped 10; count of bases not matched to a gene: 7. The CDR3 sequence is CASRTGDGGKLFF. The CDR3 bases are TGCGCCAGCAGGACAGGGGATGGTGGAAAACTGTTTTTT.

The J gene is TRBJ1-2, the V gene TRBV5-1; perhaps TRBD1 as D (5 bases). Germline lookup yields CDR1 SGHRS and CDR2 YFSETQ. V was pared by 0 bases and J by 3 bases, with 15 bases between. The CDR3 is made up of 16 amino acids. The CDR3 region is CASSLDGGMVDYGYTF. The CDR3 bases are TGCGCCAGCAGCTTGGACGGGGGTATGGTGGACTATGGCTACACCTTC. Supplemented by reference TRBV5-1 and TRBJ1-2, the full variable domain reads KAGVTQTPRYLIKTRGQQVTLSCSPISGHRSVSWYQQTPGQGLQFLFEYFSETQRNKGNFPGRFSGRQFSNSRSEMNVSTLELGDSALYLCASSLDGGMVDYGYTFGSGTRLTVV.

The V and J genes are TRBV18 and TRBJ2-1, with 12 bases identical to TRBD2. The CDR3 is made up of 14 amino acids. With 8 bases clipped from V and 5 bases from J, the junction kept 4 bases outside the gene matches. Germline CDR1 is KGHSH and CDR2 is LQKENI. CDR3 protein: CASPGLAGNNEQFF. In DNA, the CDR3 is TGTGCCAGCCCCGGACTAGCGGGGAACAATGAGCAGTTCTTC. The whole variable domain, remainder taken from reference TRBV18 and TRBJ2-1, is NAGVMQNPRHLVRRRGQEARLRCSPMKGHSHVYWYRQLPEEGLKFMVYLQKENIIDESGMPKERFSAEFPKEGPSILRIQQVVRGDSAAYFCASPGLAGNNEQFFGPGTRLTVL.

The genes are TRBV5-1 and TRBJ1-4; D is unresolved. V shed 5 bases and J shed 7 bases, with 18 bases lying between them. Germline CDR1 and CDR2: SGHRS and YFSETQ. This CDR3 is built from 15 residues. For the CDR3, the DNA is TGCGCCAGCAGACGCCTAGAGCTCCGGGGTGAAAAACTGTTTTTT. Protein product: CASRRLELRGEKLFF.

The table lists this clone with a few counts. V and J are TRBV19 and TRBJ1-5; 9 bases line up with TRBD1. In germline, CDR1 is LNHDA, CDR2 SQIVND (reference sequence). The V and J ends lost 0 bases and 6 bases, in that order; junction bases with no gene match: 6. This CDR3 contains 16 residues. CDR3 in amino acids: CASSIEDRGIGQPQHF. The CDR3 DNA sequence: TGTGCCAGTAGTATAGAGGACAGGGGCATAGGTCAGCCCCAGCATTTT.

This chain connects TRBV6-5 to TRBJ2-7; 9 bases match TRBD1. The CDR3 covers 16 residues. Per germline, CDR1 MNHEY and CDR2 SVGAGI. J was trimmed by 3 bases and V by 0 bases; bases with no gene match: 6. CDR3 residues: CASSYSGGQGNYEQYF. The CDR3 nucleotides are TGTGCCAGCAGTTACTCAGGGGGACAGGGTAACTACGAGCAGTACTTC.

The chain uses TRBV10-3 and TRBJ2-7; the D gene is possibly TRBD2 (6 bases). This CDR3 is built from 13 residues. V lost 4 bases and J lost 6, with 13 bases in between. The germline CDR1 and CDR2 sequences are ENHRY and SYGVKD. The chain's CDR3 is CAISGDFPLEQYF. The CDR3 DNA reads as TGTGCCATCAGTGGGGACTTCCCCCTCGAGCAGTACTTC.

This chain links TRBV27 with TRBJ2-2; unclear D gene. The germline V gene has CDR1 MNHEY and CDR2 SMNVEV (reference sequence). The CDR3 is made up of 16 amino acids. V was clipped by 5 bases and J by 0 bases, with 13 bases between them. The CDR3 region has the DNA TGTGCCAGCAGTCCCAGATGGTCCTCGAACACCGGGGAGCTGTTTTTT. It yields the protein CASSPRWSSNTGELFF.

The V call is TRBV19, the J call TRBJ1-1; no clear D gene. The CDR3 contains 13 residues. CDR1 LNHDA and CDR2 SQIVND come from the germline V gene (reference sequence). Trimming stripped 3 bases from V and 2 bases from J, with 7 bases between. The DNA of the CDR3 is TGTGCCAGTAGTATTGGGCACAACACTGAAGCTTTCTTT. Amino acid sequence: CASSIGHNTEAFF.

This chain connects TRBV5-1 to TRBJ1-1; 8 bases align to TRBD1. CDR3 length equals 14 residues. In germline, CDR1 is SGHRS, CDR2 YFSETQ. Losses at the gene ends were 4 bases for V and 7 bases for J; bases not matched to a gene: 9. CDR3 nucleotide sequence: TGCGCCAGCAGCCGACAGGGGTTACCAAATGAAGCTTTCTTT. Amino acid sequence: CASSRQGLPNEAFF.

The CDR3 DNA follows: TGTGCCAGCAGCTCAAGCGTCGGCTATCGGGACGAGCAGTACTTC. Encoded protein: CASSSSVGYRDEQYF. J is TRBJ2-7 and V is TRBV7-6; no definite D call. This CDR3 has 15 amino acids. The V end was cut by 4 bases, the J end by 5 bases, with 18 bases between. Germline V lookup: CDR1 SGHVS, CDR2 FNYEAQ.

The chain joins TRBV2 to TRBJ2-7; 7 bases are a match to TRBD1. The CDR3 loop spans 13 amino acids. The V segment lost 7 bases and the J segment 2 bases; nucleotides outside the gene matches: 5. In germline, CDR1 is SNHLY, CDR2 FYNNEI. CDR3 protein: CASTLTGAYEQYF. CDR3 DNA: TGTGCCAGCACCCTAACAGGGGCCTACGAGCAGTACTTC.

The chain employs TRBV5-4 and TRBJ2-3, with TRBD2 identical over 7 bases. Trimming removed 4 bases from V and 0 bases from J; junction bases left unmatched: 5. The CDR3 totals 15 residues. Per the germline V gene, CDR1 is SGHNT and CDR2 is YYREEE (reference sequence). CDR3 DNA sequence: TGTGCCAGCAGCCACGGGGGGATTAGCACAGATACGCAGTATTTT. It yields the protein CASSHGGISTDTQYF.

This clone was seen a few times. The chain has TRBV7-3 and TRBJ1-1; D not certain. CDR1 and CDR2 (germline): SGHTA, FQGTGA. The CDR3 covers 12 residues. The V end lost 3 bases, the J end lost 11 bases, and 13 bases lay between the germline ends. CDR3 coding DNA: TGTGCCAGCAGCTTTCCTGATCGACTTGCTTTCTTT. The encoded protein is CASSFPDRLAFF.